This T cell receptor beta chain came from a study of T cells in women clearing cervical HPV infection. Overall study findings and caveats: Effector/memory and HPV-specific T cells were not isolated, and association timing is unknown.

As for this clone: Its antigen is unknown. From the germline J gene comes the end of the CDR3, since the read stops 3 residues before it.

This table comes from immunoSEQ multiplex PCR, and its TCRdb copy is limited to in-frame clones, with some not included. This sample's table has 31,000 or so clones. V lost 8 bases, J lost 7 bases, and 21 bases lay in between. The germline CDR1 and CDR2 sequences are LNHDA and SQIVND (reference sequence). The CDR3 runs to 15 residues. This chain connects TRBV19 to TRBJ1-5; a possible D gene is TRBD1 (5 bases). This TCR came from a woman between 18 and 75 years old with a cervical HPV16 infection that either progressed to CIN3+ or cleared (not recorded which). The sample comprised blood buffy coat. CDR3 bases read: TGTGCCAGTGGCGAAGGGGCTGGCGGCACGCAGCCC. It encodes CASGEGAGGTQP. The full CDR3 protein is CASGEGAGGTQPQHF.